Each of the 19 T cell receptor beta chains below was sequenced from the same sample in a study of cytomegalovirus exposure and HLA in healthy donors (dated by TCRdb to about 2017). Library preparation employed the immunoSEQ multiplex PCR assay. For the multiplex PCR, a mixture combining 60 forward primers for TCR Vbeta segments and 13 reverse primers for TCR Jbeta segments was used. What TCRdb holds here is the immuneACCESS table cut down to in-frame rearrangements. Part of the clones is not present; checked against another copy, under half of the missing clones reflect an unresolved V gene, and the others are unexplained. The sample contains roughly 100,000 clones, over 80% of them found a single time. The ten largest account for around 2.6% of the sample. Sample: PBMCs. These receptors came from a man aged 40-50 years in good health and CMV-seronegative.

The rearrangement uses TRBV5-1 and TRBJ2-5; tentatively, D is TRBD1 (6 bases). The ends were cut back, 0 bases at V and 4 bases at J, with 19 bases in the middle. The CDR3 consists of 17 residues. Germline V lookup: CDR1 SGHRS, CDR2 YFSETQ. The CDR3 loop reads CASSLDAGWGRGETQYF. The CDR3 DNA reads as TGCGCCAGCAGCTTGGATGCGGGTTGGGGGCGCGGAGAGACCCAGTACTTC.

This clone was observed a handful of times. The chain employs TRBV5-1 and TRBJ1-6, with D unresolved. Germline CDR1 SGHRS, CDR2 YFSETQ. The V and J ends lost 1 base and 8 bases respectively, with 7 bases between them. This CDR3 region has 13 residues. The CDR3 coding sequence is TGCGCCAGCAGCTTGCGGTCCGATTCACCCCTCCACTTT. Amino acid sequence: CASSLRSDSPLHF.

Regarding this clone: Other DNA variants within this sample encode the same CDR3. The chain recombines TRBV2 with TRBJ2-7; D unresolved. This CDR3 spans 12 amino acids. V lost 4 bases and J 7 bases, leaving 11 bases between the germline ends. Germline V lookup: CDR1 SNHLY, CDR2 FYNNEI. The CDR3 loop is CASSVFNYEQYF. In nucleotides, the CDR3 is TGTGCCAGCAGTGTGTTCAACTATGAGCAGTACTTC. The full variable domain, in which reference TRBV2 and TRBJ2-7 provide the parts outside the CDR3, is EPEVTQTPSHQVTQMGQEVILRCVPISNHLYFYWYRQILGQKVEFLVSFYNNEISEKSEIFDDQFSVERPDGSNFTLKIRSTKLEDSAMYFCASSVFNYEQYFGPGTRLTVT.

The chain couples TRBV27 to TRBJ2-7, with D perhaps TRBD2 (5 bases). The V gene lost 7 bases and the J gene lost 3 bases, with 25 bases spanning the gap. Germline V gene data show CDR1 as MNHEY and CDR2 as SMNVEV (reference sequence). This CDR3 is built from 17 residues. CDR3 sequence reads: CASMVRFYGGSYYEQYF. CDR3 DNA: TGTGCCAGCATGGTAAGATTTTACGGCGGGTCGTACTACGAGCAGTACTTC.

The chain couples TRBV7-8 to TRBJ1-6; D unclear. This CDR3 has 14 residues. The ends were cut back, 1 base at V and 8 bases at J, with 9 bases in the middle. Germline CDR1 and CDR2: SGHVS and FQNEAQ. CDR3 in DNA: TGTGCCAGCAGCTTAGATCCAGTTTATTCACCCCTCCACTTT. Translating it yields CASSLDPVYSPLHF. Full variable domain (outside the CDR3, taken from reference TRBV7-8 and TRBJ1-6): GAGVSQSPRYKVAKRGQDVALRCDPISGHVSLFWYQQALGQGPEFLTYFQNEAQLDKSGLPSDRFFAERPEGSVSTLKIQRTQQEDSAVYLCASSLDPVYSPLHFGNGTRLTVT.

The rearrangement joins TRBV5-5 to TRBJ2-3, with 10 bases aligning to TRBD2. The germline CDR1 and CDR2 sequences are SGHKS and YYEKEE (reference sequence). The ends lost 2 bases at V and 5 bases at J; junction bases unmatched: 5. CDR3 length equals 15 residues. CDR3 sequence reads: CASSLAGGQGDTQYF. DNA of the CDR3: TGTGCCAGCAGCTTAGCGGGGGGGCAGGGAGATACGCAGTATTTT.

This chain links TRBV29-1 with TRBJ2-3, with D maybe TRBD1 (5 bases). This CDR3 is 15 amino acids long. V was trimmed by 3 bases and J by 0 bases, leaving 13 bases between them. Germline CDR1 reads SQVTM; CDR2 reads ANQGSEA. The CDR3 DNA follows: TGCAGCGTTGACATCGCAGGGCTTAGCACAGATACGCAGTATTTT. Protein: CSVDIAGLSTDTQYF.

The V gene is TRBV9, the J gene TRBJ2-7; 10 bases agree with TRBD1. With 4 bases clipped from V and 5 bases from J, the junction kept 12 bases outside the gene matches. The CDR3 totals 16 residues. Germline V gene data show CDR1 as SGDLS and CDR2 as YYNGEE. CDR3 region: CASSFRTGTGVHEQYF. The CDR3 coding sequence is TGTGCCAGCAGCTTCCGAACCGGGACAGGGGTCCACGAGCAGTACTTC.

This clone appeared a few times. This chain's CDR3 is CASSQDHGTAGYEQYF. DNA for the CDR3: TGCGCCAGCAGCCAAGATCATGGGACAGCAGGTTACGAGCAGTACTTC. The V gene is TRBV4-1, the J gene TRBJ2-7, with 7 nucleotides matching TRBD1. CDR3 length equals 16 residues. The trim removed 0 bases at V and 4 bases at J, leaving 9 bases unmatched. Germline CDR1 is MGHRA and CDR2 is YSYEKL.

This CDR3 reads CASSSGTSGGTQFF. In DNA, the CDR3 is TGTGCCAGCAGCTCCGGGACTAGCGGGGGCACGCAGTTCTTC. This chain connects TRBV7-2 to TRBJ2-1; 14 positions match TRBD2. V was pared by 4 bases and J by 12 bases, with 5 bases of the junction left unmatched. Germline V gene data show CDR1 as SGHTA and CDR2 as FQGNSA. The CDR3 is 14 amino acids.

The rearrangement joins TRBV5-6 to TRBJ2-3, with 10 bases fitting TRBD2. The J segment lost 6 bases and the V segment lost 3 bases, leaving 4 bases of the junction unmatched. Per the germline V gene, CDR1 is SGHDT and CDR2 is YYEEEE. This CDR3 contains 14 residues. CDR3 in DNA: TGTGCCAGCAGCTGGGGACTAGCGCCTGATACGCAGTATTTT. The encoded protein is CASSWGLAPDTQYF.

CDR3 in DNA: TGTGCCAGCTCACCACGCCCAGCGGGGATATACGAGCAGTACTTC. Translated, it gives CASSPRPAGIYEQYF. This rearrangement joins TRBV18 to TRBJ2-5, with 7 bases aligning to TRBD2. The J call is uncertain, as TRBJ2-7 better fits the DNA end. The CDR3 covers 15 residues. CDR1 KGHSH and CDR2 LQKENI come from the germline V gene.

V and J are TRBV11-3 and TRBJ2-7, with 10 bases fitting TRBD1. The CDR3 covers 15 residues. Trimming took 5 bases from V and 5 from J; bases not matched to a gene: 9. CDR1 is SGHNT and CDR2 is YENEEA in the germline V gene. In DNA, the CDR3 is TGTGCCAGCAGCGCGGGACAGGGGCAGACGAACGAGCAGTACTTC. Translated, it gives CASSAGQGQTNEQYF.

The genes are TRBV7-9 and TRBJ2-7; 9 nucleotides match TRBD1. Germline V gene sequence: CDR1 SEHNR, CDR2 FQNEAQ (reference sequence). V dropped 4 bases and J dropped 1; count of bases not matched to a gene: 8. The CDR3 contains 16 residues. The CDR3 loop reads CASSSPGQGISYEQYF. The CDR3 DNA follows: TGTGCCAGCAGCTCGCCCGGACAGGGGATTTCCTACGAGCAGTACTTC.

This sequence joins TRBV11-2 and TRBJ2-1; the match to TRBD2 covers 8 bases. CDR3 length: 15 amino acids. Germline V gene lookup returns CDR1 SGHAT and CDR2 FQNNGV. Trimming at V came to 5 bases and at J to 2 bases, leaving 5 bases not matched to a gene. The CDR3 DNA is TGTGCCAGCAGCATCCGCGGGGGGACCTACAATGAGCAGTTCTTC. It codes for CASSIRGGTYNEQFF.

CDR3 in DNA: TGCGCCAGCAGCTTGCCACTTGGTCGGACAGGGGATTCTGGGGCCAACGTCCTGACTTTC. Translation gives CASSLPLGRTGDSGANVLTF. The chain has TRBV5-1 and TRBJ2-6; 9 positions match TRBD1. The CDR3 has 20 amino acids. Germline V gives CDR1 SGHRS, CDR2 YFSETQ. Losses at the gene ends were 1 base for V and 1 base for J; bases not matched to a gene: 12.

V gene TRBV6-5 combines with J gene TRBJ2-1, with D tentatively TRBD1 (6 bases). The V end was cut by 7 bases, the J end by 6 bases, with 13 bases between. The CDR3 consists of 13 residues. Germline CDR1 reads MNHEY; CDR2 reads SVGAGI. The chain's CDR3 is CASTRQAGNEQFF. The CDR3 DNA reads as TGTGCCAGCACCCGACAGGCCGGCAATGAGCAGTTCTTC.

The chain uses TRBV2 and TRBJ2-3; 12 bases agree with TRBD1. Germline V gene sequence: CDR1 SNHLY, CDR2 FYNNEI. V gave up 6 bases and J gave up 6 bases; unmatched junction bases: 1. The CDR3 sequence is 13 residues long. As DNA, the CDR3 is TGTGCCAGCAGGGGACAGGGGGCGGATACGCAGTATTTT. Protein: CASRGQGADTQYF.

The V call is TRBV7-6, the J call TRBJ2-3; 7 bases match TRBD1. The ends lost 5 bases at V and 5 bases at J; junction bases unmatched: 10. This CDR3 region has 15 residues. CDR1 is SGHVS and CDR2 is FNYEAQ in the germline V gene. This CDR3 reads CASSPMTGSRDTQYF. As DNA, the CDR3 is TGTGCCAGCAGCCCCATGACAGGGTCAAGAGATACGCAGTATTTT.